This T cell receptor beta chain is from a study of T cell responses to AZD1222 COVID-19 vaccine. Findings and caveats of the study: Among AZD1222 vaccinees, only five to seven were seropositive at baseline. Unmutated variant regions are reportedly the target of nearly half of TCRs that are spike-specific. The study found vaccine-associated CD4 TCRs spanning spike, dominant at 160-218 and 743-854. Females outnumbered males among donors, who were mostly white British; clonal diversity was possibly underestimated.

Profiling relied on immunoSEQ multiplex PCR, and the TCRdb table lists in-frame clones only, not all of them. The repertoire holds 180,000 or so clones, with over 85% as singletons. About this clone: The antigen is not known.

V lost 3 bases, J lost 4 bases, and 1 base stayed unmatched. This CDR3 is built from 13 residues. CDR1 and CDR2 from the germline V gene are LNHDA and SQIVND (reference sequence). The receptor's source is an adult who received the MenACWY meningococcal vaccine as a control. The sample in question was peripheral blood, obtained 28 days after the second dose of the MenACWY control vaccine. The chain uses TRBV19 and TRBJ2-7; 9 bases map to TRBD1. The CDR3 spells CASSIGQGYEQYF. In nucleotides, the CDR3 is TGTGCCAGTAGTATTGGACAGGGGTACGAGCAGTACTTC.